A selection of T cell receptor beta chains follows, all from one sample in a study of T-cell memory formation after mild COVID-19. Using its own MiXCR run on the 5' RACE reads, TCRdb lists one record per CDR3 protein. The data hold about 430,000 distinct CDR3 sequences, with roughly 24% observed a single time. Input material: PBMCs or a T cell subset sorted from them (not recorded which). These TCRs come from an adult woman who had mild COVID-19 (a few samples of this study predate the infection). Cell type and time point are not known. CDR3s include the opening cysteine and the closing phenylalanine or tryptophan. A D gene is named only where the DNA matches it firmly. Rows give clone size only sometimes, using once, few, many, or a class for an expanded clone.

clone_size	v_call	d_call	cdr3_length	j_call	cdr3_nt	cdr3_aa
few	TRBV29-1	TRBD2	12	TRBJ2-5	TGCAGCGTCCGAGCGGGAGTGGAGACCCAGTACTTC	CSVRAGVETQYF
.	TRBV7-8	.	13	TRBJ1-1	TGTGCCAGCAGCCGACAAACGGACGGGAAAGCTTTCTTT	CASSRQTDGKAFF
.	TRBV20-1	.	14	TRBJ1-3	TGCAGTGCTAGAGTCACAGGGCTCGGAAACACCATATATTTT	CSARVTGLGNTIYF
.	TRBV15	.	12	TRBJ1-2	TGTGCCACCAGCGGAAGCTCCTATGGCTACACCTTC	CATSGSSYGYTF
few	TRBV6-4	.	13	TRBJ2-3	TGTGCCAGCAGTGCGCAGAGCACAGATACGCAGTATTTT	CASSAQSTDTQYF
.	TRBV29-1	.	14	TRBJ1-1	TGCAGCGTTAACCCGGGTACCTCGAACACTGAAGCTTTCTTT	CSVNPGTSNTEAFF
few	TRBV27	TRBD1	15	TRBJ2-1	TGTGCCAGCAGTTTTTGGGGACAGAAAGACAATGAGCAGTTCTTC	CASSFWGQKDNEQFF
few	TRBV6-5	.	12	TRBJ1-1	TGTGCCAGCAGTTCACACACTAATGAAGCTTTCTTT	CASSSHTNEAFF
few	TRBV2	TRBD1	15	TRBJ2-5	TGTGCCAGCAGTCCGCAGGGGGTTTCCCGAGAGACCCAGTACTTC	CASSPQGVSRETQYF
.	TRBV24-1	TRBD1	16	TRBJ2-1	TGTGCCACCAGTGGGACCGGGACAGGGTCCTACAATGAGCAGTTCTTC	CATSGTGTGSYNEQFF
few	TRBV7-9	TRBD2	17	TRBJ2-3	TGTGCCAGCAGAGGGACGGCTAGCGGGAGGGCCCACGATACGCAGTATTTT	CASRGTASGRAHDTQYF
.	TRBV7-2	TRBD1	18	TRBJ1-5	TGTGCCAGCAGCCCGGAGGGACAGGGAAAAAGGAGCAATCAGCCCCAGCATTTT	CASSPEGQGKRSNQPQHF
few	TRBV6-5	TRBD1	17	TRBJ2-2	TGTGCCAGCAGTTATCGATTTAGACAGGGGGACACCGGGGAGCTGTTTTTT	CASSYRFRQGDTGELFF
.	TRBV10-3	.	13	TRBJ2-1	TGTGCCATCAGTGAGTCGTTTCGCAATGAGCAGTTCTTC	CAISESFRNEQFF
few	TRBV6-2/TRBV6-3	TRBD2	17	TRBJ2-3	TGTGCCAGCAGCTCGCAGACTAGCGGGAAGCTCGCAGATACGCAGTATTTT	CASSSQTSGKLADTQYF
many	TRBV27	TRBD1	17	TRBJ1-6	TGTGCCAGCAGTCTACGCTGGGACAGGGGGTTTGGTTCACCCCTCCACTTT	CASSLRWDRGFGSPLHF
few	TRBV18	TRBD1	14	TRBJ1-2	TGTGCCAGCTCACTCGGACAGGGGAAAAGTGGCTACACCTTC	CASSLGQGKSGYTF
once	TRBV24-1	.	18	TRBJ2-6	TGTGCCACCAGTGACCCGACAGAAACTATGCCTGGGGCCAACGTCCTGACTTTC	CATSDPTETMPGANVLTF
many	TRBV6-2/TRBV6-3	TRBD1	13	TRBJ2-7	TGTGCCAGCAGGGGGACAGGGACCTACGAGCAGTACTTC	CASRGTGTYEQYF
.	TRBV7-6	TRBD2	14	TRBJ2-1	TGTGCCAGCAGCCTAGCGGGAGACGACAATGAGCAGTTCTTC	CASSLAGDDNEQFF
few	TRBV20-1	.	14	TRBJ1-2	TGCAGTGCTAGAGATCCACACGACCCCTATGGCTACACCTTC	CSARDPHDPYGYTF
.	TRBV12-3/TRBV12-4	.	12	TRBJ2-3	TGTGCCAGCAGTCAACGTGGATCTACGCAGTATTTT	CASSQRGSTQYF